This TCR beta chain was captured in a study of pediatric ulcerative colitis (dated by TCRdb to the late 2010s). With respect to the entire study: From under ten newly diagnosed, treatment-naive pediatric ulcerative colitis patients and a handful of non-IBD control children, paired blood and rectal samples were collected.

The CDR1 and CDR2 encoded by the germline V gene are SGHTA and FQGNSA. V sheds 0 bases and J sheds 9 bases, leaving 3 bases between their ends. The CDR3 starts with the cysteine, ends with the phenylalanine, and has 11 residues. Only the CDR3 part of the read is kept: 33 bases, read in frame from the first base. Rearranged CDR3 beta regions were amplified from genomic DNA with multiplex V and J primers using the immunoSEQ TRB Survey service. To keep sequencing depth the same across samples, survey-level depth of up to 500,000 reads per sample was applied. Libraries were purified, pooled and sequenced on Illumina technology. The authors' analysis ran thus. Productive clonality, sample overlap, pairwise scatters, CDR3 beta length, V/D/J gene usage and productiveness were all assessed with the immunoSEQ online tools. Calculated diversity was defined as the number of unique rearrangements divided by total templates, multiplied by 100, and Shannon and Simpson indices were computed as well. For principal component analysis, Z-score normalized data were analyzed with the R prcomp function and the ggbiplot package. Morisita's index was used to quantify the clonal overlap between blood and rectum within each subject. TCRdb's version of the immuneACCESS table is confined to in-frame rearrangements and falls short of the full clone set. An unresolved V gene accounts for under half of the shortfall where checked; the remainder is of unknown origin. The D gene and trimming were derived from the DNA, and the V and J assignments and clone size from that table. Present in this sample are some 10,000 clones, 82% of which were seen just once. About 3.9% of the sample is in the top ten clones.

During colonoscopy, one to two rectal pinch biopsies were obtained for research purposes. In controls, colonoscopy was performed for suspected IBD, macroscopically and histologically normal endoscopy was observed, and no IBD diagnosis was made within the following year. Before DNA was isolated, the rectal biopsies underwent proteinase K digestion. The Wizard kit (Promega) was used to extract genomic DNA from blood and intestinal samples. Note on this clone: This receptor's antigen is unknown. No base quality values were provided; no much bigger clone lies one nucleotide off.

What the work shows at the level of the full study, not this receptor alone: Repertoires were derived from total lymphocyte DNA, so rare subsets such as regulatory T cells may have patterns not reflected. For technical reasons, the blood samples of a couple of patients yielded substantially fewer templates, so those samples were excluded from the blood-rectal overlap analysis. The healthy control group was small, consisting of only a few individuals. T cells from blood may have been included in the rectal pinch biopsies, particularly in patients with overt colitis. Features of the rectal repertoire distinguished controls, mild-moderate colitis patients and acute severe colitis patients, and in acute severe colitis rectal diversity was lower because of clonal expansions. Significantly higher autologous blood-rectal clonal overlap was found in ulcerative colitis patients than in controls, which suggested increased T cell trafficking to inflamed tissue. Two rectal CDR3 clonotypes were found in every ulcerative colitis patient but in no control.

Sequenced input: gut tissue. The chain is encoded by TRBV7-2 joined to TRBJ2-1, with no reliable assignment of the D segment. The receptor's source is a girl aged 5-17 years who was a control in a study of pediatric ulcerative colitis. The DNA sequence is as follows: TGTGCCAGCAGCTTAGCTAGTGAGCAGTTCTTC. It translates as CASSLASEQFF.